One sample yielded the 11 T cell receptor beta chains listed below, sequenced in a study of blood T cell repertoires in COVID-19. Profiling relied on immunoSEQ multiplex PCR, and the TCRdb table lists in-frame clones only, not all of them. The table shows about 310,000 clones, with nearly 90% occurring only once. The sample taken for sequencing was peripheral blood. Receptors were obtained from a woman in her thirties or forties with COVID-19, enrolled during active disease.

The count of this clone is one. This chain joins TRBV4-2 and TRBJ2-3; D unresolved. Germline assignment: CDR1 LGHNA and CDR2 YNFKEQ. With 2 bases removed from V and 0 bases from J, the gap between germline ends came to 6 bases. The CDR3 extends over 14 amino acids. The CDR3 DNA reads TGTGCCAGCAGCCAACCGGGTAGCACAGATACGCAGTATTTT. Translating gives CASSQPGSTDTQYF.

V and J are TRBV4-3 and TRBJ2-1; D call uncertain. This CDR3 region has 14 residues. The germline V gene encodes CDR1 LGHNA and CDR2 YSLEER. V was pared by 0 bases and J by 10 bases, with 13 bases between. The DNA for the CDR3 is TGCGCCAGCAGCCAAGAATCTAGTTTTTCCGAGCAGTTCTTC. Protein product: CASSQESSFSEQFF.

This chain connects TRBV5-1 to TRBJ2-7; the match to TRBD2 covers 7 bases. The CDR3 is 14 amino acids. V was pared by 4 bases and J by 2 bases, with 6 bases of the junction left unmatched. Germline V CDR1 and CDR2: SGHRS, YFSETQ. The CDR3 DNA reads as TGCGCCAGCAGCCCCATAGCGGGCACCTACGAGCAGTACTTC. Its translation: CASSPIAGTYEQYF. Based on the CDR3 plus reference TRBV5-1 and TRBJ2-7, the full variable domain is KAGVTQTPRYLIKTRGQQVTLSCSPISGHRSVSWYQQTPGQGLQFLFEYFSETQRNKGNFPGRFSGRQFSNSRSEMNVSTLELGDSALYLCASSPIAGTYEQYFGPGTRLTVT.

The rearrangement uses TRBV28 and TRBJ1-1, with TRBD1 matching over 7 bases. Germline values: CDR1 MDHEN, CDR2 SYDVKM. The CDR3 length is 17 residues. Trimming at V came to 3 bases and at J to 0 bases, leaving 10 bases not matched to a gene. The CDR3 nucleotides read TGTGCCAGCAGTTTCATAGGAGGGACAGCGTTGAACACTGAAGCTTTCTTT. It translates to CASSFIGGTALNTEAFF.

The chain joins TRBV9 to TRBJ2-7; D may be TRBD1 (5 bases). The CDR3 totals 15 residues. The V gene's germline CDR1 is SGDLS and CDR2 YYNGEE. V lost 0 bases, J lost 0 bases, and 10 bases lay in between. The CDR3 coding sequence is TGTGCCAGCAGCGTAGCAGGGCAGAGCTCCTACGAGCAGTACTTC. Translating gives CASSVAGQSSYEQYF.

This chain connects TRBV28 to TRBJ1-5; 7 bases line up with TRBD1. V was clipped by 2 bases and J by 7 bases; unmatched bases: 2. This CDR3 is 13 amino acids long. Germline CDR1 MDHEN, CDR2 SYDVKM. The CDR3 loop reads CASSLQGDQPQHF. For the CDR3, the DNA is TGTGCCAGCAGTTTACAGGGGGACCAGCCCCAGCATTTT.

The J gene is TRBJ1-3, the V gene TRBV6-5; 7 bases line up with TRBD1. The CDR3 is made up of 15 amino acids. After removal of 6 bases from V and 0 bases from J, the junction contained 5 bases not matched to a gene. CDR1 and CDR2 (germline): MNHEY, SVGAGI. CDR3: CASRTTGPSGNTIYF. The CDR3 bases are TGTGCCAGCAGAACGACAGGGCCCTCTGGAAACACCATATATTTT.

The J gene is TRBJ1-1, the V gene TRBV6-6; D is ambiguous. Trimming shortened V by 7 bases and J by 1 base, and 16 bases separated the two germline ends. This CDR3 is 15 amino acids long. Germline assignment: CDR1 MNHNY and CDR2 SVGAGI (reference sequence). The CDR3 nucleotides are TGTGCCAGCACTTTAAGAGGACTTAAGAACACTGAAGCTTTCTTT. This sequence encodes CASTLRGLKNTEAFF.

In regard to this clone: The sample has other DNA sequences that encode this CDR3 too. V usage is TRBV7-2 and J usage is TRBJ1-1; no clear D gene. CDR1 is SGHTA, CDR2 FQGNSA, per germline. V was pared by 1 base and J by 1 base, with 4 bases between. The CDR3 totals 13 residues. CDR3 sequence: CASSLDRNTEAFF. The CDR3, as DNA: TGTGCCAGCAGCTTAGATAGGAACACTGAAGCTTTCTTT.

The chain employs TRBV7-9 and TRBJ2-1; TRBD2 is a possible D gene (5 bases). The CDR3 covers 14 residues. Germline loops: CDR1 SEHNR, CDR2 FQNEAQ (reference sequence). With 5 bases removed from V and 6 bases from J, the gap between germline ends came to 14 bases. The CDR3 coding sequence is TGTGCCAGCAGCCCCCCCTCGGCGGGCAATGAGCAGTTCTTC. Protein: CASSPPSAGNEQFF.

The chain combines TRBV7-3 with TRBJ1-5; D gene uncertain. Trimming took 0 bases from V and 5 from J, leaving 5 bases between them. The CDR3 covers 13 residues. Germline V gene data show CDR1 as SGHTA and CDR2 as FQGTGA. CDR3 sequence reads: CASSLTFDQPQHF. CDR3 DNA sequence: TGTGCCAGCAGCTTAACGTTCGATCAGCCCCAGCATTTT.